The text below deals with one T cell receptor (beta chain). The antigen is undetermined. The data originate from a study of T cells in Graves' hyperthyroidism and ophthalmopathy. Across the study: Blood from the periphery was taken at initial diagnosis, before any treatment. The study, taken as a whole, reports: Ophthalmopathy and stable hyperthyroidism were told apart by a 13 V-J model. Clonotypes that were expanded in thyroid above 0.001 mostly appeared in blood too.

Uncontrolled infection, other autoimmune disease, pregnancy or lactation barred patients from enrollment. Authors of the study amplified TCR beta CDR3 regions from RNA transcripts. The HTBI primer set drove a first-round RT-PCR of the TCR CDR3. TCRdb re-derived calls from the multiplex PCR reads in MiXCR, one entry per CDR3 protein. The table shows 490,000 or so distinct CDR3 sequences, with 22% occurring only once. The CDR3 runs to 17 residues. Trimming removed 4 bases from V and 5 bases from J; junction bases left unmatched: 12. Per the germline V gene, CDR1 is SGDLS and CDR2 is YYNGEE. Specimen: blood. This chain links TRBV9 with TRBJ2-6; 7 nucleotides match TRBD1. This clonotype originated in a woman in her sixties or seventies with Graves' ophthalmopathy. The CDR3 bases are TGTGCCAGCAGCCGGGGACAGCAGGGCAGTTGGGCCAACGTCCTGACTTTC. Amino acid sequence: CASSRGQQGSWANVLTF.